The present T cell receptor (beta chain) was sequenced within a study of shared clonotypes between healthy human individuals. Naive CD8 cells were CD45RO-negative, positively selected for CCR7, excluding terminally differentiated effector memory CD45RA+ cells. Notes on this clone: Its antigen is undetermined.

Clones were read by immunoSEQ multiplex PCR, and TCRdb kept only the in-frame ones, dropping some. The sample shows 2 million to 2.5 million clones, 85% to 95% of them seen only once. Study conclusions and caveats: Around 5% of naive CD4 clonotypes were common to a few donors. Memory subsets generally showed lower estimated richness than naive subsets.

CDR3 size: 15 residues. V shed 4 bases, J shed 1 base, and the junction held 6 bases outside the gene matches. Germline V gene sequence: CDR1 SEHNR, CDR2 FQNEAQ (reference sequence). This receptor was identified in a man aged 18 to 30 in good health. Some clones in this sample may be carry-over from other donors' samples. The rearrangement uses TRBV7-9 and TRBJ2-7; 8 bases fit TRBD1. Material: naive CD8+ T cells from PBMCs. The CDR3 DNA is TGTGCCAGCAGCTCCTTCCGGACAGGGTCCTACGAGCAGTACTTC. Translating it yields CASSSFRTGSYEQYF.